This TCR beta chain emerged from a study of CD8 T cells in Susac syndrome. CDR1 SGHRS and CDR2 YFSETQ come from the germline V gene. This CDR3 is built from 14 residues. V dropped 7 bases and J dropped 5; count of bases not matched to a gene: 11. Random hexamers served to reverse transcribe about 0.5 to 1 ug RNA. TCRdb used MiXCR to reprocess the immunoSEQ multiplex PCR reads, holding one entry per CDR3 protein. The sample shows about 400,000 distinct CDR3 sequences, approximately 89% of them seen only once. The chain carries TRBV5-1 and TRBJ1-1; the match to TRBD1 covers 7 bases. The clonotype comes from a human donor with multiple sclerosis. Input material: CD8+ T cells from PBMCs. CDR3 DNA: TGCGCCAGCCAAACCTGGACAGGAGGGACTGAAGCTTTCTTT. Protein sequence: CASQTWTGGTEAFF. The full variable domain, rest sourced from reference TRBV5-1 and TRBJ1-1, is KAGVTQTPRYLIKTRGQQVTLSCSPISGHRSVSWYQQTPGQGLQFLFEYFSETQRNKGNFPGRFSGRQFSNSRSEMNVSTLELGDSALYLCASQTWTGGTEAFFGQGTRLTVV.